These 14 T cell receptor beta chains were sequenced from one sample in a study of cytomegalovirus exposure and HLA in healthy donors. PCR involved 60 Vbeta and 13 Jbeta primers. Only in-frame clones appear in the TCRdb table, and some are missing; sequencing was by immunoSEQ multiplex PCR. The sample includes 200,000 to 250,000 clones, 80% to 90% of them seen just once. Sample: PBMCs. The origin of the receptors is a woman aged 18 to 35 in good health and CMV-seronegative.

V gene TRBV18 combines with J gene TRBJ1-2; 9 nucleotides line up with TRBD1. Germline V gives CDR1 KGHSH, CDR2 LQKENI. This CDR3 region has 17 residues. V was clipped by 2 bases and J by 8 bases; unmatched bases: 15. This chain's CDR3 is CASSPLPWTGEKGGYTF. CDR3 coding DNA: TGTGCCAGCTCACCATTGCCATGGACAGGGGAGAAGGGAGGCTACACCTTC.

This rearrangement joins TRBV10-2 to TRBJ2-1; 9 bases are shared with TRBD1. V lost 6 bases and J lost 5; bases outside the gene matches: 8. The CDR3 has 15 residues. Germline values: CDR1 WSHSY, CDR2 SAAADI. CDR3 nucleotides: TGCGCCAGCAGGTCCTTCGGACAGGGGAACAATGAGCAGTTCTTC. Protein sequence: CASRSFGQGNNEQFF.

This CDR3 reads CASSRGGGKEKLFF. In nucleotides, the CDR3 is TGTGCCAGCAGCCGGGGAGGGGGTAAAGAAAAACTGTTTTTT. The rearrangement links TRBV11-2 to TRBJ1-4; D is possibly TRBD1 (6 bases). The CDR3 is 14 residues long. Germline CDR1 SGHAT, CDR2 FQNNGV. The V end was cut by 5 bases, the J end by 8 bases, with 15 bases between.

The chain links TRBV9 to TRBJ1-1, with a weak D call TRBD1 (5 bases). The CDR3 length is 15 residues. Trimming shortened V by 0 bases and J by 4 bases, and 13 bases separated the two germline ends. The germline V gene encodes CDR1 SGDLS and CDR2 YYNGEE. CDR3 sequence: CASSVEGASVTEAFF. The CDR3 DNA sequence: TGTGCCAGCAGCGTAGAAGGGGCCTCCGTCACTGAAGCTTTCTTT.

V gene TRBV5-1 combines with J gene TRBJ1-2, with D unclear. Germline values: CDR1 SGHRS, CDR2 YFSETQ. Deletions cut 0 bases from V and 6 bases from J, with 6 bases between. The CDR3 loop spans 12 amino acids. CDR3 residues: CASSLDLDGYTF. In nucleotides, the CDR3 is TGCGCCAGCAGCTTGGACCTAGATGGCTACACCTTC.

This chain connects TRBV27 to TRBJ2-3, with 13 positions matching TRBD2. This CDR3 has 15 amino acids. V gave up 10 bases and J gave up 2 bases; unmatched junction bases: 6. The V gene's germline CDR1 is MNHEY and CDR2 SMNVEV (reference sequence). The CDR3 is CAIGLAGAFTDTQYF. In DNA, the CDR3 is TGTGCCATCGGACTAGCGGGGGCCTTCACAGATACGCAGTATTTT.

The V gene is TRBV21-1, the J gene TRBJ1-5. TRBV21-1 is classified as a pseudogene. The CDR3 sequence is 12 residues long. The CDR3, as DNA: TGTGCCAGCATCGTATATCGTCAGCCCCAGCATTTT. It translates to CASIVYRQPQHF.

The J gene is TRBJ2-1, the V gene TRBV9, with TRBD2 identical over 14 bases. The CDR3 totals 15 residues. Germline loops: CDR1 SGDLS, CDR2 YYNGEE. J gave up 6 bases and V 3 bases, and 2 bases lay outside the gene matches. The CDR3, as DNA: TGTGCCAGCAGCGGGACTAGCGGGGGGTTCAATGAGCAGTTCTTC. Its protein product is CASSGTSGGFNEQFF.

The chain's CDR3 is CASSPPPGRGVAGYNEQFF. For the CDR3, the DNA is TGTGCCAGCAGCCCCCCACCCGGGAGGGGGGTAGCGGGATACAATGAGCAGTTCTTC. This rearrangement joins TRBV5-4 to TRBJ2-1; TRBD2 aligns across 8 bases. V lost 4 bases, J lost 4 bases, and 19 bases stayed unmatched. CDR1 and CDR2 from the germline V gene are SGHNT and YYREEE (reference sequence). The CDR3 length is 19 residues. Full variable domain (remainder filled in from reference TRBV5-4 and TRBJ2-1): ETGVTQSPTHLIKTRGQQVTLRCSSQSGHNTVSWYQQALGQGPQFIFQYYREEENGRGNFPPRFSGLQFPNYSSELNVNALELDDSALYLCASSPPPGRGVAGYNEQFFGPGTRLTVL.

Details on this clone: Other DNA sequences in this specimen translate into the identical CDR3. This sequence joins TRBV7-2 and TRBJ1-2; D gene unclear. Trimming cost V 3 bases and J 7 bases, with 12 bases left between them. The CDR3 sequence is 13 residues long. Germline values: CDR1 SGHTA, CDR2 FQGNSA. The CDR3 sequence is CASSLPPEVGYTF. DNA of the CDR3: TGTGCCAGCAGCTTGCCCCCCGAGGTTGGCTACACCTTC. The full variable domain, its missing parts supplied by reference TRBV7-2 and TRBJ1-2, is GAGVSQSPSNKVTEKGKDVELRCDPISGHTALYWYRQSLGQGLEFLIYFQGNSAPDKSGLPSDRFSAERTGGSVSTLTIQRTQQEDSAVYLCASSLPPEVGYTFGSGTRLTVV.

This sequence joins TRBV5-1 and TRBJ1-5, with 7 bases that match TRBD1. Germline assignment: CDR1 SGHRS and CDR2 YFSETQ. The CDR3 loop spans 15 amino acids. V shed 4 bases and J 3 bases; nucleotides not matched to a gene: 7. The CDR3 protein is CASSLTGQLNQPQHF. The CDR3 DNA reads TGCGCCAGCAGCCTGACGGGACAGCTCAATCAGCCCCAGCATTTT.

The J gene is TRBJ1-1, the V gene TRBV6-5; TRBD1 matches at 7 bases. CDR1 MNHEY and CDR2 SVGAGI come from the germline V gene. The CDR3 runs to 14 residues. V lost 3 bases and J lost 4; bases outside the gene matches: 5. This CDR3 is CASSYNQGGTEAFF. CDR3 coding DNA: TGTGCCAGCAGTTATAACCAGGGGGGCACTGAAGCTTTCTTT.

The CDR3 sequence: CASSLVKTGADEQFF. The DNA of the CDR3 is TGCGCCAGCAGCCTGGTGAAGACAGGGGCAGATGAGCAGTTCTTC. The V call is TRBV4-3, the J call TRBJ2-1, with 8 bases that match TRBD1. CDR1 and CDR2 from the germline V gene are LGHNA and YSLEER. This CDR3 contains 15 residues. Trimming removed 4 bases from V and 8 bases from J; junction bases left unmatched: 10.

The gene calls are TRBV19 and TRBJ2-7, with TRBD1 identical over 8 bases. The CDR3 consists of 16 residues. J gave up 3 bases and V 5 bases, and 12 bases lay outside the gene matches. Germline CDR1 reads LNHDA; CDR2 reads SQIVND (reference sequence). CDR3 sequence: CASSLPTGVPNYEQYF. The CDR3 DNA reads as TGTGCCAGTAGTCTCCCGACAGGGGTGCCGAACTACGAGCAGTACTTC. Looking up the rest from reference TRBV19 and TRBJ2-7 gives the full variable domain: DGGITQSPKYLFRKEGQNVTLSCEQNLNHDAMYWYRQDPGQGLRLIYYSQIVNDFQKGDIAEGYSVSREKKESFPLTVTSAQKNPTAFYLCASSLPTGVPNYEQYFGPGTRLTVT.